These 15 T cell receptor beta chains came from one sample sequenced in a study of OX40 agonist ivuxolimab in advanced cancers. Produced via immunoSEQ multiplex PCR; TCRdb's table is partial and in-frame only. Here the sample spans over 50,000 clones, 92% being singletons. The sequences come from CD4+ or CD8+ T cells sorted from blood, collected in a trial of the OX40 agonist ivuxolimab. The receptors here all came from an adult with an advanced solid tumor such as melanoma, head and neck, liver or kidney cancer.

This chain joins TRBV7-9 and TRBJ2-7, with TRBD1 matching 9 bases. The germline V gene has CDR1 SEHNR and CDR2 FQNEAQ (reference sequence). This CDR3 has 14 amino acids. V was pared by 6 bases and J by 1 base, with 4 bases of the junction left unmatched. The CDR3 DNA reads TGTGCCAGCAGACCGGGACAGGGATCCTACGAGCAGTACTTC. It translates to CASRPGQGSYEQYF.

The chain has TRBV9 and TRBJ1-3; D remains ambiguous. Germline V CDR1 and CDR2: SGDLS, YYNGEE. V shed 5 bases and J shed 11 bases, with 17 bases lying between them. The CDR3 length is 13 residues. The CDR3 bases are TGTGCCAGCAGAGCCCAAGGAGGTAGGGCCATATATTTT. It translates to CASRAQGGRAIYF. Complete variable domain (other parts from reference TRBV9 and TRBJ1-3): DSGVTQTPKHLITATGQRVTLRCSPRSGDLSVYWYQQSLDQGLQFLIQYYNGEERAKGNILERFSAQQFPDLHSELNLSSLELGDSALYFCASRAQGGRAIYFGEGSWLTVV.

The genes are TRBV6-5 and TRBJ2-3; D unclear. CDR3 length equals 13 residues. CDR1 is MNHEY and CDR2 is SVGAGI in the germline V gene. The ends were cut back, 5 bases at V and 2 bases at J, with 8 bases in the middle. CDR3 loop: CASSLLTTDTQYF. The DNA for the CDR3 is TGTGCCAGCAGTCTTCTTACCACAGATACGCAGTATTTT.

The gene calls are TRBV6-5 and TRBJ2-2; D not resolved. V was trimmed by 4 bases and J by 8 bases, leaving 5 bases between them. Germline V gene data show CDR1 as MNHEY and CDR2 as SVGAGI. There are 11 residues in the CDR3. For the CDR3, the DNA is TGTGCCAGCAGTTTCCCTGGGGAGCTGTTTTTT. Protein: CASSFPGELFF.

The rearrangement joins TRBV19 to TRBJ1-2, with D perhaps TRBD1 (6 bases). Trimming cost V 6 bases and J 3 bases, with 11 bases left between them. The germline gives CDR1 LNHDA, CDR2 SQIVND (reference sequence). The CDR3 consists of 13 residues. CDR3 amino acids: CASSLGGDYGYTF. The CDR3 coding sequence is TGTGCCAGTAGCTTAGGGGGGGACTATGGCTACACCTTC.

This chain links TRBV10-3 with TRBJ2-1, with 9 bases lining up with TRBD2. Losses at the gene ends were 3 bases for V and 3 bases for J; bases not matched to a gene: 9. There are 17 residues in the CDR3. Germline V CDR1 and CDR2: ENHRY, SYGVKD. Here the CDR3 reads CAISEDLSGGHYNEQFF. In nucleotides, the CDR3 is TGTGCCATCAGTGAAGATTTAAGCGGGGGGCACTACAATGAGCAGTTCTTC.

The chain joins TRBV6-5 to TRBJ1-1, with D possibly TRBD1 on 5 matching bases. The germline gives CDR1 MNHEY, CDR2 SVGAGI. V was trimmed by 8 bases and J by 3 bases, leaving 19 bases between them. The CDR3 is made up of 15 amino acids. Here the CDR3 reads CASVPAEGLHTEAFF. As DNA, the CDR3 is TGTGCCAGCGTACCAGCGGAGGGACTCCACACTGAAGCTTTCTTT.

V is TRBV7-9 and J is TRBJ2-2, with D perhaps matching TRBD2 (5 bases). This CDR3 contains 13 residues. V was pared by 5 bases and J by 4 bases, with 8 bases between. Per germline, CDR1 SEHNR and CDR2 FQNEAQ (reference sequence). As DNA, the CDR3 is TGTGCCAGCAGCCCTACTAGCACCGGGGAGCTGTTTTTT. This sequence encodes CASSPTSTGELFF. The full variable domain, rest sourced from reference TRBV7-9 and TRBJ2-2, is DTGVSQNPRHKITKRGQNVTFRCDPISEHNRLYWYRQTLGQGPEFLTYFQNEAQLEKSRLLSDRFSAERPKGSFSTLEIQRTEQGDSAMYLCASSPTSTGELFFGEGSRLTVL.

The gene calls are TRBV5-1 and TRBJ2-3; no clear D. The CDR3 is 12 residues long. Between the trimmed V and J ends, which lost 4 bases and 6 bases, there was a span of 9 bases. The germline V gene has CDR1 SGHRS and CDR2 YFSETQ. The DNA for the CDR3 is TGCGCCAGCAGCCCCCTGGGGGATACGCAGTATTTT. Translation gives CASSPLGDTQYF.

The J gene is TRBJ2-2, the V gene TRBV2, with 7 bases fitting TRBD2. Losses at the gene ends were 3 bases for V and 4 bases for J; bases not matched to a gene: 5. Per the germline V gene, CDR1 is SNHLY and CDR2 is FYNNEI. The CDR3 consists of 15 residues. The CDR3 loop is CASSDSTSPTGELFF. The CDR3 nucleotides are TGTGCCAGCAGTGACTCGACTAGCCCCACCGGGGAGCTGTTTTTT.

This chain links TRBV27 with TRBJ2-1; D might be TRBD2 (5 bases). CDR1 and CDR2 (germline): MNHEY, SMNVEV (reference sequence). The CDR3 is 12 residues long. V was shortened by 6 bases and J by 10 bases, with 13 bases between the two germline ends. Written as DNA, the CDR3 is TGTGCCAGCAGCCCTCTTCGAGGGGAGCAGTTCTTC. It codes for CASSPLRGEQFF.

This chain joins TRBV6-5 and TRBJ1-2; the D gene is possibly TRBD1 (6 bases). The V and J ends lost 6 bases and 7 bases respectively, with 12 bases between them. The germline V gene encodes CDR1 MNHEY and CDR2 SVGAGI. The CDR3 contains 12 residues. Here the CDR3 reads CASSAGEGGYTF. CDR3 bases: TGTGCCAGCAGCGCAGGGGAAGGTGGCTACACCTTC.

The V call is TRBV6-5, the J call TRBJ2-7; D is possibly TRBD2 (6 bases). Trimming removed 5 bases at V and 4 bases at J, with 6 bases between. CDR1 MNHEY and CDR2 SVGAGI come from the germline V gene. CDR3 length: 11 residues. The CDR3 loop is CASSGLYEQYF. CDR3 nucleotide sequence: TGTGCCAGCAGTGGACTATACGAGCAGTACTTC.

This chain uses TRBV5-1 with TRBJ1-1; D is ambiguous. Germline lookup yields CDR1 SGHRS and CDR2 YFSETQ. V lost 1 base and J 4 bases, leaving 14 bases between the germline ends. This CDR3 is built from 15 residues. The CDR3 DNA reads as TGCGCCAGCAGCTTGTTCCCGGAGACGGTCACTGAAGCTTTCTTT. Amino acids: CASSLFPETVTEAFF.

CDR3 nucleotides: TGTGCCAGCAGCCTTACCGGGACAGACAACACTGAAGCTTTCTTT. It encodes CASSLTGTDNTEAFF. The chain is built from TRBV13 and TRBJ1-1; 7 bases align to TRBD1. This CDR3 spans 15 amino acids. V was pared by 5 bases and J by 2 bases, with 8 bases of the junction left unmatched. Germline loops: CDR1 PRHDT, CDR2 FYEKMQ (reference sequence).